The table lists the clone carrying this TCR beta chain with a few counts. The sample comes from a study of human T cells and chemical hapten exposure. Study-level background: Largely, small differences in pooled library volume made per-sample TCR yields vary.

The study's library attached unique molecular identifiers to single cDNA molecules. In TCRdb, the 5' RACE reads were re-called with MiXCR into one record per CDR3 protein. This sample carries 65,000 to 95,000 distinct CDR3 sequences, approximately 7.7% of them seen once, and the ten largest clones take approximately 2.1%. Total RNA extraction was carried out from unfractionated whole blood. The receptor comes from a male donor in good health.

In DNA, the CDR3 is TGTGCCAGCAGTCGAGGACAGGGCCATCAGCCCCAGCATTTT. Its protein product is CASSRGQGHQPQHF. The chain recombines TRBV2 with TRBJ1-5, with 8 nucleotides matching TRBD1. CDR3 size: 14 residues. Germline loops: CDR1 SNHLY, CDR2 FYNNEI. V shed 5 bases and J 5 bases; nucleotides not matched to a gene: 5.